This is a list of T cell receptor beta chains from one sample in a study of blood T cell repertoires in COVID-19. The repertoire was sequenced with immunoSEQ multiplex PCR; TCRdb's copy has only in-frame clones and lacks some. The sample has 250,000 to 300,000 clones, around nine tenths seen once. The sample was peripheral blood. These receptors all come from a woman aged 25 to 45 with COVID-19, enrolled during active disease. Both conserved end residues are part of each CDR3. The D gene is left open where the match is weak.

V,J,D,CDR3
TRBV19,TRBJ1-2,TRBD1,CASSIHTGTGSYGYTF
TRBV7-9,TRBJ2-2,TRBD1,CASSREGTGAAGELFF
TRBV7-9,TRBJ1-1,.,CASSNAQGGVNTEAFF
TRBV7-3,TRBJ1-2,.,CASSSPGEGYTF
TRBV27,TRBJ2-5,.,CASSPLRREETQYF
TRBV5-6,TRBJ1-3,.,CASGGSGNTIYF
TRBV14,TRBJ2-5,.,CASSRTAERASETQYF
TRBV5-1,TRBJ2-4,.,CASSLLGGENIQYF
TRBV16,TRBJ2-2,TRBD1,CASSQRGQLMELFF
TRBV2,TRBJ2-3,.,CASSPTPGEADTQYF
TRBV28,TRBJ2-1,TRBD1,CASSSRGQGYNEQFF
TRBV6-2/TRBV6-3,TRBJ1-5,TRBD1,CASSPGQGLQPQHF
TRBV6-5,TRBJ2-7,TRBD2,CASSSSGRRNYEQYF
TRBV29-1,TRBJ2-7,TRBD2,CSVVTGGGREQYF
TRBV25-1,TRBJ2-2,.,CASSDETAPTGELFF
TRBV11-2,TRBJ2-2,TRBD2,CASSRRGIAGTGELFF
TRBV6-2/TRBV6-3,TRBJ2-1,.,CASSFPPDSLYNEQFF
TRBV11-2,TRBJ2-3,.,CASSEDNTDTQYF
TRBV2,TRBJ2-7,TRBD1,CASSAGGPSYEQYF
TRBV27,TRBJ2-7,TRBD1,CASSLGFRRGLPYEQYF
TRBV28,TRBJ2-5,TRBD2,CASSPGTSGFQETQYF
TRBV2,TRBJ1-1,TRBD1,CASSHRGPTNTEAFF
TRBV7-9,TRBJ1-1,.,CASSLGPGSFF
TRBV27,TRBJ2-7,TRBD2,CASSLSGREAGAKYEQYF
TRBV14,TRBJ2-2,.,CASSQVQKTGELFF
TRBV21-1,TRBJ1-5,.,CASSNPWTGLCQPQHF
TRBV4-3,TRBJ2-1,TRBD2,CASSHAGLAGDSVPYNEQFF
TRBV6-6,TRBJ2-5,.,CASSYPNQETQYF
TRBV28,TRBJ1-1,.,CASSHSPEAFF
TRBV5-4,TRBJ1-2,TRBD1,CASSSRDRGNYGYTF
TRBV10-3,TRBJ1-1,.,CAIRTLMNTEAFF
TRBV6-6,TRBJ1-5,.,CASRFDSQRGNQPQHF
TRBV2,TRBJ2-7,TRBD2,CASRMEASGYF
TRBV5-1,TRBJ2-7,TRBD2,CASSLYASGTYEQYF
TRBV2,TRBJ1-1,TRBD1,CASSRQGIEAFF
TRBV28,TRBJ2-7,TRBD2,CASSSLAGGYYEQYF
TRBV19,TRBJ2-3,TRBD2,CASSIWASGTTDTQYF
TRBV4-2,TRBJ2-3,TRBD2,CASSLGDYTDTQYF
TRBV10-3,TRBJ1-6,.,CAISESRSSSNSPLHF
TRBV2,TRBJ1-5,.,CASRAVLSNQPQHF
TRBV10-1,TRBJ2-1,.,CASSEGRSPSYNEQFF
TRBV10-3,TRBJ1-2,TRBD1,CASKTSAGQGASNYGYTF
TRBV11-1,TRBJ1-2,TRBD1,CASSRDRAAYGYTF
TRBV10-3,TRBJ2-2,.,CAISEKEENGELFF
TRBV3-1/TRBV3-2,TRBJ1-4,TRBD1,CASSQDRRTGGVEKLFF
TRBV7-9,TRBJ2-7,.,CASSFFGGPNLSYEQYF
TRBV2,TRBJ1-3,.,CASRAQRGSGNTIYF
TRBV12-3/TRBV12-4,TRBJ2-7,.,CASSLARYNEQYF
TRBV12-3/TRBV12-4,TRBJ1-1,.,CASRGETVLAFF
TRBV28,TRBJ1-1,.,CASSLWGREAFF
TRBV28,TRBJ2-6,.,CASSWGLWESGANVLTF
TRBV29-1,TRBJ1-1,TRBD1,CSGTGGDRDTEAFF
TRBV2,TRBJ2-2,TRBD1,CASRPQGTATGELFF
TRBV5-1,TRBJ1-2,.,CASSFSEEGYTF
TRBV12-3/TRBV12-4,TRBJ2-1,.,CATRREYNEQFF
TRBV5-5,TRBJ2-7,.,CASSVPTGEQYF
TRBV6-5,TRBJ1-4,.,CASSSPRVNEKLFF
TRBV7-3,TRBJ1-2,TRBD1,CASSSQQGSYGYTF
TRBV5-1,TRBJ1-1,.,CASSGTGLNTEAFF